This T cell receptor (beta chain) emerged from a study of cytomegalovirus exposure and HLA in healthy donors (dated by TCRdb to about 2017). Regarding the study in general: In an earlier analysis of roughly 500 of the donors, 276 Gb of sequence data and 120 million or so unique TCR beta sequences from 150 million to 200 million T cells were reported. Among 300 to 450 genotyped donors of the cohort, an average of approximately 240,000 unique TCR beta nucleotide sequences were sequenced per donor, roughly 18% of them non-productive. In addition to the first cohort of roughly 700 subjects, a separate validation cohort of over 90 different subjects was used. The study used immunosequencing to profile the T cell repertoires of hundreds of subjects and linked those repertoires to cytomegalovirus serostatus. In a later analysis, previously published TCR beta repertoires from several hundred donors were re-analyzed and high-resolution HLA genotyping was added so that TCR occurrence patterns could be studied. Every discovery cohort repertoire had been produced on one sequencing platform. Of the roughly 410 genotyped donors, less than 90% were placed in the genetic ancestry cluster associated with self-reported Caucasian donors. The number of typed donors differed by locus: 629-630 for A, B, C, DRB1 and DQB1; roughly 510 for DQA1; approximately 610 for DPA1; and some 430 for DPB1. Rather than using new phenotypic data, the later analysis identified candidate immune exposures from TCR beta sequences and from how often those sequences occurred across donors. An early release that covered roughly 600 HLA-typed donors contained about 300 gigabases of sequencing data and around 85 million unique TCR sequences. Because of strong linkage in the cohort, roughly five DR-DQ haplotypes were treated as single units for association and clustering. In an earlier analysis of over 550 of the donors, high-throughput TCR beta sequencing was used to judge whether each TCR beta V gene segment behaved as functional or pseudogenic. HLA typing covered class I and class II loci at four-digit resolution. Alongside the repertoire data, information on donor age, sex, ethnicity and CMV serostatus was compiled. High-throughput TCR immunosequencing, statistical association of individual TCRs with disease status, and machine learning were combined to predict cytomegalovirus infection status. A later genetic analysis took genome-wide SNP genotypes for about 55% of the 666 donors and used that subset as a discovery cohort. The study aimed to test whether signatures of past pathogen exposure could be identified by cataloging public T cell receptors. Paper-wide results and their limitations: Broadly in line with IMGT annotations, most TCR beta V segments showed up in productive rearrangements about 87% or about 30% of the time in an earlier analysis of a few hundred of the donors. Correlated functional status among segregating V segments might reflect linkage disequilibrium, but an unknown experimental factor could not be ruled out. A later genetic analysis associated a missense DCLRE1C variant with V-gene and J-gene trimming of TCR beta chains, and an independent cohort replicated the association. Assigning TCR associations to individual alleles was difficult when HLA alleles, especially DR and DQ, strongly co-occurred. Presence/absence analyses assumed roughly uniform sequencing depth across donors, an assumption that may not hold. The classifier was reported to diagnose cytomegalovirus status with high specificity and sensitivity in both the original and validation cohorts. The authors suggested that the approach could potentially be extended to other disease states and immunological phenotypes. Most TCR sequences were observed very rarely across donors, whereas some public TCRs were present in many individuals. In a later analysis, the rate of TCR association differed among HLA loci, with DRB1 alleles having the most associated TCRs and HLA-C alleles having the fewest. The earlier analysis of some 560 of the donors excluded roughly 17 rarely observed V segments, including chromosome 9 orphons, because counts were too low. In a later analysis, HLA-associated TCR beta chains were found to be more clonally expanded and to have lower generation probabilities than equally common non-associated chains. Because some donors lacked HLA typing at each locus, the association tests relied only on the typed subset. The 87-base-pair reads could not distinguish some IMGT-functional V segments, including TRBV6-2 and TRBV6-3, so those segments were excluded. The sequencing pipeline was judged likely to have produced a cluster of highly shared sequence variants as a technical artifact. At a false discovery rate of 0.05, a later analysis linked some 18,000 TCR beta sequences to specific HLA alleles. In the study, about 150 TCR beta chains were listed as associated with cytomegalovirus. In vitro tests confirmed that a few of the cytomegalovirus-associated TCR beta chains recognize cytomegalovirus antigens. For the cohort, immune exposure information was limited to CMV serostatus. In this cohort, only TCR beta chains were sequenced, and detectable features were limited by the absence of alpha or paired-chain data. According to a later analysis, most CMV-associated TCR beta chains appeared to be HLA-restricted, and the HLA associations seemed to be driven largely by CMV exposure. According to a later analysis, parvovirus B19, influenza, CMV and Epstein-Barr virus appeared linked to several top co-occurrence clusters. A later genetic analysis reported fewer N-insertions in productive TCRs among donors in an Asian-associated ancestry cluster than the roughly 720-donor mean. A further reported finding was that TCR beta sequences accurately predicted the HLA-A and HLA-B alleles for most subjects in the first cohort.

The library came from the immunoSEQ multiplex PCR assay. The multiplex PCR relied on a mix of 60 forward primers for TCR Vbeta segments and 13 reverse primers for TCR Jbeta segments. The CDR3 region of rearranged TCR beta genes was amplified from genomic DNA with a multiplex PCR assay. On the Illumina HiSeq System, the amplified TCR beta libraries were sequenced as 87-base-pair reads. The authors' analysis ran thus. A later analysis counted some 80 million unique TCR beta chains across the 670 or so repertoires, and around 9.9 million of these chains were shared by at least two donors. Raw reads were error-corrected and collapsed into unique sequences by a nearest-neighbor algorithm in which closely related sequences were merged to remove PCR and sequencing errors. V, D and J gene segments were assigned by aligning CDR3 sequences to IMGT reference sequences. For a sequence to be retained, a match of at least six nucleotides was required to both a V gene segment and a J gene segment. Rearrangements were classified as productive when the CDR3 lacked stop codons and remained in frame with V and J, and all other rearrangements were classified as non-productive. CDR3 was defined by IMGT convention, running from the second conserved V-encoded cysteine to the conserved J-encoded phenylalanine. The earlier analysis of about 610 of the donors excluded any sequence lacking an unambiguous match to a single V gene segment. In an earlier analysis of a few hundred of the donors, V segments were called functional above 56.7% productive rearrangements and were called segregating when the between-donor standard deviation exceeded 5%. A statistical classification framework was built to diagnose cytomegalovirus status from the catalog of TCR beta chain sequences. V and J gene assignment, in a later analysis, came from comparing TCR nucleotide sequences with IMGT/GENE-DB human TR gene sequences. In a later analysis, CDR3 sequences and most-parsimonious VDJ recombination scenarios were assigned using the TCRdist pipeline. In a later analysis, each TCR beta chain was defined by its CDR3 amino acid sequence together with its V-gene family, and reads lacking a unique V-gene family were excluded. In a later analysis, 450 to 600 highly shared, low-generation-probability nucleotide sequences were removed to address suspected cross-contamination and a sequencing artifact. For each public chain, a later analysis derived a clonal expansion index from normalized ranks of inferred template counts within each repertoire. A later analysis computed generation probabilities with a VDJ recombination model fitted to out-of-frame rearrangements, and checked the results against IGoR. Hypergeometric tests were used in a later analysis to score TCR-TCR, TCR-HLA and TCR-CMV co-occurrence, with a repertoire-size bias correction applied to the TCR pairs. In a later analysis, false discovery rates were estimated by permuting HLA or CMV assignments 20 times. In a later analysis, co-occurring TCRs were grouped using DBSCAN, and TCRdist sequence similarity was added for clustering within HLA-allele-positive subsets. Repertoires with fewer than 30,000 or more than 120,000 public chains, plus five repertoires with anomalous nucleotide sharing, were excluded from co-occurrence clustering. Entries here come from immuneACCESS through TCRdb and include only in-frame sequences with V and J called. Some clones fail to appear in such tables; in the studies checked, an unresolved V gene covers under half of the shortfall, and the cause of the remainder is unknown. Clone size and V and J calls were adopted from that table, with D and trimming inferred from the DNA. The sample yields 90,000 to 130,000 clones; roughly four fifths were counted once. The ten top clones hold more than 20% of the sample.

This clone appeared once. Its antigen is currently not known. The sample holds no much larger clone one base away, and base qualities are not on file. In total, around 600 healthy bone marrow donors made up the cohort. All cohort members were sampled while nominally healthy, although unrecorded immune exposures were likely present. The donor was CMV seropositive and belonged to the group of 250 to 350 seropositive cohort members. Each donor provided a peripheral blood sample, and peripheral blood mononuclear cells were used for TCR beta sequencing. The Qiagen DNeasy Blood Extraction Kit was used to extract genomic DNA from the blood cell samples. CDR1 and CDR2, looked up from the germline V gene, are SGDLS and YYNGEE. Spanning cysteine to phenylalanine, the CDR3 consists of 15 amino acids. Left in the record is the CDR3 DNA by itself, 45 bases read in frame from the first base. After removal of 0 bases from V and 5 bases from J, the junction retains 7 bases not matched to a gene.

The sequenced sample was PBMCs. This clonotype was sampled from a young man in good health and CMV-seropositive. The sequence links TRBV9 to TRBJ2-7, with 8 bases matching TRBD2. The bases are TGTGCCAGCAGCGTAGACGGCGGGGGGAGCGACGAGCAGTACTTC. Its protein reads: CASSVDGGGSDEQYF.